These 25 T cell receptor beta chains originate from one sample sequenced in a study of human T cells and chemical hapten exposure. Sample time point: patch test 1, 2 weeks after DPC sensitization. The treatment: therapeutic diphenylcyclopropenone sensitization with weekly scalp DPC. TCRdb used MiXCR to reprocess the RACE reads, holding one entry per CDR3 protein. The profile covers 150,000 to 200,000 distinct CDR3 sequences, with approximately 20% appearing a single time and about 7% taken by the ten largest. Sequencing used whole blood, obtained in connection with sensitization to the hapten diphenylcyclopropenone (DPC). The receptors were gathered from a woman aged 45-60 years with alopecia areata. Some clones in this sample may be carry-over from other donors' samples.

This clonotype was detected only a few times. The gene calls are TRBV30 and TRBJ1-1; 7 positions match TRBD1. CDR1 and CDR2 (germline): GTSNPN, SVGIG (reference sequence). This CDR3 comprises 13 residues. V was clipped by 3 bases and J by 3 bases; unmatched bases: 4. Written as DNA, the CDR3 is TGTGCCTGGAGGCGCACAGGGGACACTGAAGCTTTCTTT. Encoded protein: CAWRRTGDTEAFF.

The chain is built from TRBV20-1 and TRBJ2-1; 7 bases map to TRBD2. Germline CDR1 DFQATT, CDR2 SNEGSKA (reference sequence). The CDR3 runs 17 residues. Trimming removed 0 bases from V and 0 bases from J; junction bases left unmatched: 8. The CDR3 loop reads CSARDQEREGSYNEQFF. CDR3 bases: TGCAGTGCTAGAGATCAGGAGCGGGAAGGCTCCTACAATGAGCAGTTCTTC.

The chain employs TRBV5-6 and TRBJ1-5; no reliable D call. CDR1 and CDR2 from the germline V gene are SGHDT and YYEEEE. This CDR3 contains 13 residues. V dropped 5 bases and J dropped 7 bases, with 13 bases sitting between them. The CDR3 nucleotides are TGTGCCAGCAGTTCGGCGGGAGAGCAGCCCCAGCATTTT. This translates into CASSSAGEQPQHF.

This clonotype was recorded at least ten times. The chain joins TRBV6-5 to TRBJ2-2; D uncertain. Germline V CDR1 and CDR2: MNHEY, SVGAGI. Trimming removed 2 bases from V and 5 bases from J, with 12 bases in between. This CDR3 spans 15 amino acids. This chain's CDR3 is CASSYGSRGTGELFF. The CDR3 nucleotides are TGTGCCAGCAGTTACGGCTCTCGAGGAACCGGGGAGCTGTTTTTT.

The chain is built from TRBV10-3 and TRBJ2-7; D is unclear. Trimming cost V 4 bases and J 5 bases, with 15 bases left between them. The CDR3 spans 14 residues. CDR1 and CDR2 from the germline V gene are ENHRY and SYGVKD. CDR3 sequence: CAISVGLDVHEQYF. DNA for the CDR3: TGTGCCATCAGTGTAGGTCTAGATGTCCACGAGCAGTACTTC.

This clonotype has only a few counts. The chain employs TRBV29-1 and TRBJ1-1; no clear D. The germline CDR1 and CDR2 sequences are SQVTM and ANQGSEA. Trimming took 7 bases from V and 0 from J, leaving 12 bases between them. CDR3 length equals 13 residues. CDR3 DNA sequence: TGCAGCGCTGGAACAGCCATGAACACTGAAGCTTTCTTT. Translating gives CSAGTAMNTEAFF. The whole variable domain, remainder taken from reference TRBV29-1 and TRBJ1-1, is SAVISQKPSRDICQRGTSLTIQCQVDSQVTMMFWYRQQPGQSLTLIATANQGSEATYESGFVIDKFPISRPNLTFSTLTVSNMSPEDSSIYLCSAGTAMNTEAFFGQGTRLTVV.

This chain uses TRBV2 with TRBJ2-5, with 13 nucleotides matching TRBD2. Germline assignment: CDR1 SNHLY and CDR2 FYNNEI. V was pared by 6 bases and J by 5 bases, with 3 bases of the junction left unmatched. The CDR3 contains 14 residues. The CDR3 is CASRGLAGVETQYF. The CDR3 DNA sequence: TGTGCCAGCAGAGGACTAGCGGGAGTTGAGACCCAGTACTTC. Combining the CDR3 with reference TRBV2 and TRBJ2-5 gives the whole variable domain EPEVTQTPSHQVTQMGQEVILRCVPISNHLYFYWYRQILGQKVEFLVSFYNNEISEKSEIFDDQFSVERPDGSNFTLKIRSTKLEDSAMYFCASRGLAGVETQYFGPGTRLLVL.

The table lists this clonotype with a few counts. The chain recombines TRBV5-1 with TRBJ1-2, with a possible D match to TRBD1 (5 bases). V lost 7 bases and J lost 1, with 14 bases in between. The length of the CDR3 is 14 residues. Per germline, CDR1 SGHRS and CDR2 YFSETQ. CDR3 sequence: CASWDPMNNYGYTF. CDR3 nucleotides: TGCGCCAGCTGGGACCCGATGAATAACTATGGCTACACCTTC.

J is TRBJ2-3 and V is TRBV6-1; the D gene is possibly TRBD2 (6 bases). Germline-derived CDR1 and CDR2 are MNHNS and SASEGT. V lost 0 bases, J lost 9 bases, and 13 bases lay in between. CDR3 length: 14 residues. In DNA, the CDR3 is TGTGCCAGCAGTGAAGCTGGAGGGAGCGTAACGCAGTATTTT. This encodes CASSEAGGSVTQYF.

This clonotype was recorded a few times. The J gene is TRBJ2-5, the V gene TRBV28; 13 bases agree with TRBD2. Trimming removed 6 bases from V and 2 bases from J; junction bases left unmatched: 12. Germline V gene data show CDR1 as MDHEN and CDR2 as SYDVKM. The CDR3 is 18 residues long. The DNA for the CDR3 is TGTGCCAGCAGCCGCACTAGCGGGAGGGCCGTGCGGCAAGAGACCCAGTACTTC. This sequence encodes CASSRTSGRAVRQETQYF.

The gene calls are TRBV6-6 and TRBJ2-1; a weak D match, TRBD2 (5 bases). Trimming took 3 bases from V and 0 from J, leaving 12 bases between them. In germline, CDR1 is MNHNY, CDR2 SVGAGI (reference sequence). The CDR3 consists of 16 residues. The CDR3: CASSYWRNYSYNEQFF. The CDR3 region has the DNA TGTGCCAGCAGTTATTGGAGGAACTACTCCTACAATGAGCAGTTCTTC.

This clonotype turned up a few times. This chain connects TRBV7-9 to TRBJ2-7; D is uncertain. CDR3 size: 13 residues. V lost 2 bases and J lost 5, with 10 bases in between. CDR1 and CDR2 (germline): SEHNR, FQNEAQ (reference sequence). The CDR3 coding sequence is TGTGCCAGCAGCTTAACTCCGGGTCACGAGCAGTACTTC. Its translation is CASSLTPGHEQYF.

V is TRBV20-1 and J is TRBJ2-3, with a tentative D call TRBD1 (6 bases). The CDR3 runs to 13 residues. V was pared by 4 bases and J by 2 bases, with 10 bases between. Germline values: CDR1 DFQATT, CDR2 SNEGSKA (reference sequence). As DNA, the CDR3 is TGCAGTGCTATGGACAGTGCCACAGATACGCAGTATTTT. This gives the protein CSAMDSATDTQYF.

The genes are TRBV29-1 and TRBJ2-5; no definite D call. V was trimmed by 3 bases and J by 1 base, leaving 9 bases between them. CDR3 size: 13 residues. From germline, CDR1 is SQVTM and CDR2 ANQGSEA. The CDR3 loop is CSVDGVSQETQYF. CDR3 nucleotide sequence: TGCAGCGTTGATGGCGTCAGCCAAGAGACCCAGTACTTC. The variable domain in full, with the rest retrieved from reference TRBV29-1 and TRBJ2-5, is SAVISQKPSRDICQRGTSLTIQCQVDSQVTMMFWYRQQPGQSLTLIATANQGSEATYESGFVIDKFPISRPNLTFSTLTVSNMSPEDSSIYLCSVDGVSQETQYFGPGTRLLVL.

This chain joins TRBV20-1 and TRBJ2-3; TRBD2 aligns across 12 bases. This CDR3 contains 18 residues. Germline V gene lookup returns CDR1 DFQATT and CDR2 SNEGSKA (reference sequence). The V segment lost 7 bases and the J segment 5 bases; nucleotides outside the gene matches: 19. This CDR3 reads CSVYTLGVPGLAGDTQYF. The CDR3, as DNA: TGCAGTGTGTATACTTTGGGAGTCCCGGGACTAGCGGGAGATACGCAGTATTTT.

This clonotype was detected a few times. The chain couples TRBV12-3 or TRBV12-4 to TRBJ1-1, with D perhaps matching TRBD1 (5 bases). The CDR3 is 18 amino acids. Trimming removed 5 bases from V and 0 bases from J, with 22 bases in between. CDR3 amino acids: CASSPTGGLPTMNTEAFF. CDR3 DNA: TGTGCCAGCAGTCCGACCGGGGGTCTCCCTACAATGAACACTGAAGCTTTCTTT.

This rearrangement joins TRBV2 to TRBJ1-5, with D maybe TRBD1 (6 bases). V was clipped by 6 bases and J by 0 bases, with 18 bases between them. From germline, CDR1 is SNHLY and CDR2 FYNNEI. The CDR3 loop spans 17 amino acids. CDR3 amino acids: CASRPDRLADSNQPQHF. The CDR3 DNA reads TGTGCCAGCAGACCAGACAGGCTAGCCGATAGCAATCAGCCCCAGCATTTT.

The genes are TRBV6-4 and TRBJ2-2, with unresolved D. Germline V gene data show CDR1 as MRHNA and CDR2 as SNTAGT. This CDR3 comprises 8 residues. Trimming removed 7 bases at V and 13 bases at J, with 4 bases between. The DNA for the CDR3 is TGTGCCAGCATCCGGCTGTTTTTT. This encodes CASIRLFF.

The rearrangement links TRBV20-1 to TRBJ1-2, with 9 bases that match TRBD1. Germline trimming cut 8 bases from V and 2 bases from J; bases unmatched to any gene: 3. CDR1 is DFQATT, CDR2 SNEGSKA, per germline (reference sequence). The CDR3 spans 12 residues. The CDR3 loop reads CSLGTGNYGYTF. The CDR3 region has the DNA TGCAGTCTGGGGACAGGGAACTATGGCTACACCTTC.

The V and J genes are TRBV5-1 and TRBJ1-5; no reliable D call. The CDR3 contains 14 residues. With 4 bases removed from V and 3 bases from J, the gap between germline ends came to 11 bases. Germline CDR1 is SGHRS and CDR2 is YFSETQ. CDR3 protein: CASSPDGYNQPQHF. The CDR3 DNA is TGCGCCAGCAGCCCTGACGGATACAATCAGCCCCAGCATTTT.

This clonotype was observed a few times. V usage is TRBV5-1 and J usage is TRBJ2-2, with D hard to call. Trimming left V 0 bases short and J 0 bases short, with 6 bases between. Germline V CDR1 and CDR2: SGHRS, YFSETQ. This CDR3 is built from 15 residues. CDR3 sequence (DNA): TGCGCCAGCAGCTTGGCCATCGCGAACACCGGGGAGCTGTTTTTT. It codes for CASSLAIANTGELFF.

J is TRBJ2-1 and V is TRBV3-1; TRBD1 might be the D (8 bases). Germline CDR1 reads LGHDT; CDR2 reads YNNKEL (reference sequence). Trimming shortened V by 4 bases and J by 8 bases, and 24 bases separated the two germline ends. The CDR3 contains 17 residues. Written as DNA, the CDR3 is TGTGCCAGCAGCCTAGCTGGGTCACAGGGGGGGATAGATGAGCAGTTCTTC. It yields the protein CASSLAGSQGGIDEQFF.

The V call is TRBV29-1, the J call TRBJ1-1; D might be TRBD1 (5 bases). The ends were cut back, 5 bases at V and 0 bases at J, with 10 bases in the middle. Per the germline V gene, CDR1 is SQVTM and CDR2 is ANQGSEA. The CDR3 is made up of 13 amino acids. The CDR3 sequence: CSVQTVLNTEAFF. The CDR3 nucleotides read TGCAGCGTTCAGACAGTGTTGAACACTGAAGCTTTCTTT.

This chain links TRBV7-8 with TRBJ2-5; D is unclear. V was shortened by 1 base and J by 4 bases, with 10 bases between the two germline ends. The V gene's germline CDR1 is SGHVS and CDR2 FQNEAQ. CDR3 length equals 14 residues. CDR3 amino acids: CASSLDLAIETQYF. DNA of the CDR3: TGTGCCAGCAGCTTAGATTTGGCCATAGAGACCCAGTACTTC.

This clonotype occurred a few times. This chain connects TRBV29-1 to TRBJ1-1; weak D call: TRBD1 (6 bases). This CDR3 is built from 13 residues. Trimming shortened V by 8 bases and J by 4 bases, and 17 bases separated the two germline ends. The V gene's germline CDR1 is SQVTM and CDR2 ANQGSEA. The CDR3 DNA follows: TGCAGCCTTGGAGGGGGAGTAGGCACTGAAGCTTTCTTT. Amino acid sequence: CSLGGGVGTEAFF.